This T cell receptor (beta chain) is drawn from a study of CD8+CD57+ T cells in acquired aplastic anemia. The overall study: The study obtained an average of roughly 3 ug of DNA from sorted CD4+ and CD8+ cells. Overall study findings and caveats: Between patients and controls, around 27 CD8+ CDR3 sequences were found in common.

Regarding this clonotype: The antigen is not known.

Trimming cost V 6 bases and J 0 bases; bases outside gene matches: 5. From germline, CDR1 is SGHTA and CDR2 FQGTGA. This CDR3 has 15 amino acids. Researchers used genomic DNA as the template to profile TCR beta VDJ and CDR3. TCRdb reprocessed the reads with MiXCR, giving one entry per CDR3 protein. The sample lists 200,000 to 250,000 distinct CDR3 sequences; roughly 60% were seen once. The sequenced patients had an expansion of CD8+CD57+ cells seen by flow cytometry. Among the patients, all had severe acquired aplastic anemia. At the time of blood sampling, patients had not yet received any therapy. The origin of this receptor is a human donor with aplastic anemia. Sample: sorted CD4+, CD8+, or CD8+CD57+ T cells (not recorded which) from PBMCs. The chain links TRBV7-3 to TRBJ2-5; 9 positions agree with TRBD1. The CDR3, as DNA: TGTGCCAGCAGTTTTGGGGACAGGGACCAAGAGACCCAGTACTTC. Residues: CASSFGDRDQETQYF.